This TCR beta chain was found in a study of OX40 agonist ivuxolimab in advanced cancers. Produced via immunoSEQ multiplex PCR; TCRdb's table is partial and in-frame only. The table has fewer than 140,000 clones, 90% seen once. The CDR3 consists of 13 residues. Trimming pared 6 bases from V and 2 bases from J, leaving 11 bases between. Per germline, CDR1 MNHEY and CDR2 SMNVEV (reference sequence). Sequenced material: CD4+ or CD8+ T cells sorted from blood, taken in a trial of the OX40 agonist ivuxolimab. The sequence was obtained from an adult with an advanced solid tumor such as melanoma, head and neck, liver or kidney cancer. V is TRBV27 and J is TRBJ2-7; either TRBD1 or TRBD2 may supply D (5 bases each). The CDR3 DNA follows: TGTGCCAGCAGCCTTGGGGGAACCTACGAGCAGTACTTC. Protein sequence: CASSLGGTYEQYF.